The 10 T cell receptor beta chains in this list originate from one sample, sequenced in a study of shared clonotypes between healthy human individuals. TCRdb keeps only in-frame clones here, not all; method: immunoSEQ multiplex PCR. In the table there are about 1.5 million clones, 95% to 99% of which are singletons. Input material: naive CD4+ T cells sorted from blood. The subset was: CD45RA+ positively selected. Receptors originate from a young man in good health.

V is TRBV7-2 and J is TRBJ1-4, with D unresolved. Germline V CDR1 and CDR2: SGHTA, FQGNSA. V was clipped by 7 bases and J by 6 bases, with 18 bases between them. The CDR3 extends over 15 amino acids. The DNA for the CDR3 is TGTGCCAGCACCCGCGGAAGTTTTGGGGATGAAAAACTGTTTTTT. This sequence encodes CASTRGSFGDEKLFF.

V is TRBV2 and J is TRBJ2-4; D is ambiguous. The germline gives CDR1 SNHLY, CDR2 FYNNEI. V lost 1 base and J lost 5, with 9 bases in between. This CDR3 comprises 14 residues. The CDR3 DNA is TGTGCCAGCAGTGAAGGGGTTAGGCAAAACATTCAGTACTTC. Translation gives CASSEGVRQNIQYF. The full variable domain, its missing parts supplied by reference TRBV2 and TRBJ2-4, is EPEVTQTPSHQVTQMGQEVILRCVPISNHLYFYWYRQILGQKVEFLVSFYNNEISEKSEIFDDQFSVERPDGSNFTLKIRSTKLEDSAMYFCASSEGVRQNIQYFGAGTRLSVL.

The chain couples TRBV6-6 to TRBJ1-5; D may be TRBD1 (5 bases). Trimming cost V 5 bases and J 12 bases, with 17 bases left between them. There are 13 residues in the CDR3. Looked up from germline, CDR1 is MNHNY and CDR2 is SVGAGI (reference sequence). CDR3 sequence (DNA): TGTGCCAGCAGTGCCCCGGGGGGGTGGTTCCAGCATTTT. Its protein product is CASSAPGGWFQHF.

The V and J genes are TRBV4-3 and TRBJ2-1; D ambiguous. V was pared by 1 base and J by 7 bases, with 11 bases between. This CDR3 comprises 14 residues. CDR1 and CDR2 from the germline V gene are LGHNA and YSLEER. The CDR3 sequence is CASSQVSGLNEQFF. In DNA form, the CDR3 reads TGCGCCAGCAGCCAAGTTTCAGGTCTGAATGAGCAGTTCTTC.

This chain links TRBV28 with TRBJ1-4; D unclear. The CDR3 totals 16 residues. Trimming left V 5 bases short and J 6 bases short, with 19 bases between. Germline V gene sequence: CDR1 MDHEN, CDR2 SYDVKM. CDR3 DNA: TGTGCCAGCAGTACTTTGTCAGCGGATACGTATGAAAAACTGTTTTTT. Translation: CASSTLSADTYEKLFF.

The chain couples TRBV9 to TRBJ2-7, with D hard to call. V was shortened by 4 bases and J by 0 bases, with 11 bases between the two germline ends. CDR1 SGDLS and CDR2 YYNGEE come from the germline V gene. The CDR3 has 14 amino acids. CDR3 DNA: TGTGCCAGCAGCCCAACGACATCCTCCTACGAGCAGTACTTC. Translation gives CASSPTTSSYEQYF.

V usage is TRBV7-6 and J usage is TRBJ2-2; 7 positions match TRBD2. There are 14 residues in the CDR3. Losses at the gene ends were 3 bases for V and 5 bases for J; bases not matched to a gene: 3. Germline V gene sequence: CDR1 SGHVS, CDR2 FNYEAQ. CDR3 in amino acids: CASSFRRGTGELFF. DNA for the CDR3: TGTGCCAGCAGCTTCCGGCGGGGGACCGGGGAGCTGTTTTTT.

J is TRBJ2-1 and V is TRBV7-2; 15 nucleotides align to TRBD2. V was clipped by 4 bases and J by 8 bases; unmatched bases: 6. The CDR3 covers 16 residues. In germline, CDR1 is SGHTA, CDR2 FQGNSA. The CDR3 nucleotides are TGTGCCAGCAGCTCCCGGACTAGCGGGAGGGGGGATGAGCAGTTCTTC. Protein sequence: CASSSRTSGRGDEQFF.

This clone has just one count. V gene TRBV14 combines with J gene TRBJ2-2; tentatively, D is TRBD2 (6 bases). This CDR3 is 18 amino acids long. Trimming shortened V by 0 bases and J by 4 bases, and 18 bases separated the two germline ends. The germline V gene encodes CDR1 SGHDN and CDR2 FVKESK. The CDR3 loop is CASSQDGPLAGSTGELFF. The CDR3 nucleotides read TGTGCCAGCAGCCAAGATGGTCCCCTGGCGGGATCCACCGGGGAGCTGTTTTTT.

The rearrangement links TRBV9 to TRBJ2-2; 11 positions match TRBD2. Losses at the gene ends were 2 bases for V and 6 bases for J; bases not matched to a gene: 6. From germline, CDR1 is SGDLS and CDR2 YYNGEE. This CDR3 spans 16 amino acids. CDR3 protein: CASSVLLAGAAGELFF. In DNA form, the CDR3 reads TGTGCCAGCAGCGTGTTACTAGCGGGAGCAGCCGGGGAGCTGTTTTTT. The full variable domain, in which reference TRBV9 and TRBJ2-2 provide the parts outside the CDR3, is DSGVTQTPKHLITATGQRVTLRCSPRSGDLSVYWYQQSLDQGLQFLIQYYNGEERAKGNILERFSAQQFPDLHSELNLSSLELGDSALYFCASSVLLAGAAGELFFGEGSRLTVL.